The rows below give T cell receptor beta chains drawn from one sample of a study of CD8 T cells in Susac syndrome. TCRdb re-derived calls from the immunoSEQ multiplex PCR reads in MiXCR, one entry per CDR3 protein. The data show 85,000 to 130,000 distinct CDR3 sequences, with roughly 95% seen just once and about 0.42% held by the top ten. Specimen: CD8+ T cells from PBMCs. The receptor source for this set is a human donor with Susac syndrome. CDR3s include the opening cysteine and the closing phenylalanine or tryptophan. The D gene is left open where the match is weak. The size field is filled for only some rows; it gives once, few, many or a size class.

d_call j_call clone_size v_call cdr3_aa cdr3_nt
TRBD1 TRBJ2-1 . TRBV12-5 CASGPGTGLRNEQFF TGTGCTAGTGGTCCGGGGACAGGGCTTAGAAATGAGCAGTTCTTC
. TRBJ1-1 . TRBV6-5 CASSYSMGVPGRTLNTEAFF TGTGCCAGCAGTTACTCTATGGGTGTGCCTGGCAGAACCCTGAACACTGAAGCTTTCTTT
. TRBJ2-7 . TRBV14 CASSQDLGGVYEQYF TGTGCCAGCAGCCAAGATCTTGGAGGGGTCTACGAGCAGTACTTC
TRBD1 TRBJ1-6 . TRBV2 CASSQTGEANSPLHF TGTGCCAGCAGTCAGACAGGGGAGGCGAATTCACCCCTCCACTTT
TRBD1 TRBJ2-2 once TRBV9 CASSTRQGQNTGELFF TGTGCCAGCAGCACTAGACAGGGCCAGAACACCGGGGAGCTGTTTTTT
TRBD2 TRBJ2-7 . TRBV9 CASSVSGAGDEQYF TGTGCCAGCAGCGTTTCCGGAGCGGGGGACGAGCAGTACTTC
. TRBJ2-7 . TRBV9 CASSRGSSYEQYF TGTGCCAGCAGCCGGGGCTCCTCCTACGAGCAGTACTTC
TRBD1 TRBJ2-1 . TRBV11-2 CASSTGQGGYNEQFF TGTGCCAGCAGCACGGGACAGGGGGGGTACAATGAGCAGTTCTTC
. TRBJ2-1 . TRBV4-3 CASSQEIHSYNEQFF TGCGCCAGCAGCCAAGAAATCCACTCCTACAATGAGCAGTTCTTC
TRBD1 TRBJ1-1 once TRBV20-1 CSGTGEVGAEAFF TGCAGTGGGACAGGGGAAGTTGGGGCTGAAGCTTTCTTT
. TRBJ1-2 . TRBV12-3/TRBV12-4 CASSFSAVYGYTF TGTGCCAGCAGTTTCTCGGCAGTTTATGGCTACACCTTC
. TRBJ1-1 . TRBV19 CAGVRPVQAFF TGTGCCGGGGTTAGACCCGTACAAGCTTTCTTT
. TRBJ1-2 . TRBV19 CASSTVREYGYTF TGTGCCAGTAGTACGGTCAGAGAGTATGGCTACACCTTC
. TRBJ1-1 . TRBV7-9 CASSKPGRAEAFF TGTGCCAGCAGCAAGCCTGGAAGAGCTGAAGCTTTCTTT
TRBD2 TRBJ2-3 . TRBV9 CASSFGGDGTDTQYF TGTGCCAGCAGTTTTGGGGGGGACGGCACAGATACGCAGTATTTT
. TRBJ1-1 . TRBV20-1 CSAREGGPNPGTEAFF TGCAGTGCTAGAGAGGGGGGGCCCAACCCTGGGACTGAAGCTTTCTTT
. TRBJ2-5 . TRBV7-9 CASSLKGTQETQYF TGTGCCAGCAGCTTAAAGGGCACCCAAGAGACCCAGTACTTC
. TRBJ2-5 . TRBV20-1 CSARDVGRVETQYF TGCAGTGCTAGAGATGTGGGACGGGTGGAGACCCAGTACTTC
TRBD1 TRBJ1-2 . TRBV29-1 CSISGTEDYGYTF TGCAGCATTTCGGGGACAGAAGACTATGGCTACACCTTC
TRBD1 TRBJ2-1 . TRBV7-8 CASSRGPPGQGGVDEQFF TGTGCCAGCAGCAGAGGTCCCCCGGGACAGGGTGGTGTCGATGAGCAGTTCTTC
. TRBJ2-7 . TRBV20-1 CSARTVSPPYEQYF TGCAGTGCTCGGACAGTCTCACCTCCCTACGAGCAGTACTTC
TRBD1 TRBJ1-2 . TRBV9 CASSVGQGGYTF TGTGCCAGCAGCGTAGGACAGGGAGGCTACACCTTC
. TRBJ2-5 . TRBV7-9 CATRTHQETQYF TGTGCCACCCGGACACACCAAGAGACCCAGTACTTC
. TRBJ2-7 . TRBV27 CASSLSSYGSYEQYF TGTGCCAGCAGTTTATCGTCTTATGGCAGCTACGAGCAGTACTTC
. TRBJ2-3 . TRBV2 CASPSRGFTDTQYF TGTGCCAGCCCAAGCCGGGGGTTCACAGATACGCAGTATTTT
. TRBJ2-4 . TRBV11-2 CASSLVGRDNQNIQYF TGTGCCAGCAGCTTAGTAGGACGGGACAACCAAAACATTCAGTACTTC
. TRBJ1-4 once TRBV19 CASSGGTATNEKLFF TGTGCCAGTAGTGGGGGGACGGCAACTAATGAAAAACTGTTTTTT
TRBD2 TRBJ2-2 . TRBV9 CASSGGGYTGELFF TGTGCCAGCAGCGGGGGGGGTTACACCGGGGAGCTGTTTTTT
TRBD1 TRBJ1-5 . TRBV6-2/TRBV6-3 CASSAGGGQPQHF TGTGCCAGCAGTGCAGGGGGCGGCCAGCCCCAGCATTTT
. TRBJ2-1 once TRBV19 CASRDSSYNEQFF TGTGCCAGCCGGGACTCCTCCTACAATGAGCAGTTCTTC
TRBD1 TRBJ1-2 . TRBV27 CASSLGTQGNGYTF TGTGCCAGCAGTTTAGGGACACAGGGGAATGGCTACACCTTC
. TRBJ2-1 . TRBV12-3/TRBV12-4 CASSLRLRGDNEQFF TGTGCCAGCAGTTTAAGGCTGAGGGGTGACAATGAGCAGTTCTTC
. TRBJ1-5 . TRBV24-1 CATSDLQLLEIGTSPYQPQHF TGTGCCACCAGTGATTTGCAGTTACTAGAAATCGGGACCTCACCATATCAGCCCCAGCATTTT
. TRBJ1-2 . TRBV14 CASSPIQRNYGYTF TGTGCCAGCAGCCCGATACAGAGGAACTATGGCTACACCTTC
TRBD2 TRBJ2-1 . TRBV20-1 CSARLPSGVGEQFF TGCAGTGCTAGGCTACCTAGCGGGGTAGGTGAGCAGTTCTTC
. TRBJ2-2 once TRBV5-1 CASSLAPRMMTNTGELFF TGCGCCAGCAGCTTGGCCCCTCGGATGATGACTAACACCGGGGAGCTGTTTTTT
TRBD2 TRBJ2-5 . TRBV20-1 CSARSLAGGMGETQYF TGCAGTGCTAGATCACTAGCGGGGGGAATGGGAGAGACCCAGTACTTC
TRBD1 TRBJ1-6 . TRBV6-5 CASKEGQGYNSPLHF TGTGCCAGCAAAGAGGGACAGGGCTACAATTCACCCCTCCACTTT
. TRBJ2-2 . TRBV7-2 CASSLVGAGRTGELFF TGTGCCAGCAGCTTAGTGGGGGCAGGGCGCACCGGGGAGCTGTTTTTT
. TRBJ2-2 . TRBV7-9 CASRPTTGELFF TGTGCCAGCAGGCCTACTACCGGGGAGCTGTTTTTT
. TRBJ2-7 once TRBV20-1 CSARSPLGGEQYF TGCAGTGCTAGATCCCCGTTGGGTGGCGAGCAGTACTTC
TRBD1 TRBJ2-1 . TRBV13 CASSPTDRAREQFF TGTGCCAGCAGCCCAACCGACAGGGCCCGTGAGCAGTTCTTC
. TRBJ2-7 . TRBV20-1 CSARGGSDYEQYF TGCAGTGCTAGGGGCGGGTCGGACTACGAGCAGTACTTC
. TRBJ1-5 . TRBV27 CASSSRATNQPQHF TGTGCCAGCAGTTCCCGGGCCACCAATCAGCCCCAGCATTTT
. TRBJ2-7 . TRBV4-2 CASSQGERHEQYF TGTGCCAGCAGCCAAGGGGAGAGGCACGAGCAGTACTTC
. TRBJ1-5 . TRBV4-1 CASSPSAGSNQPQHF TGCGCCAGCAGCCCCAGTGCAGGGAGCAATCAGCCCCAGCATTTT
. TRBJ2-3 . TRBV14 CASSQVEPSTDTQYF TGTGCCAGCAGCCAAGTAGAGCCTTCTACAGATACGCAGTATTTT